This is a list of T cell receptor beta chains from one sample in a study of blood T cell repertoires in COVID-19. Clones were read by immunoSEQ multiplex PCR, and TCRdb kept only the in-frame ones, dropping some. The table lists 95,000 to 150,000 clones, 85% of them singletons. The sequencing input was peripheral blood. The receptors shown here come from a woman older than 75 with COVID-19, enrolled during active disease. The CDR3 runs from the conserved cysteine through the conserved F or W. Fields, in order: J gene, clone size, V gene, D gene, CDR3 DNA, CDR3 protein. A D gene is named only where the DNA matches it firmly. Size tells how often a clone was seen (once, few, many) or the class of an expanded clone, and some rows leave it out.

>TRBJ1-5|-|TRBV28|-
TGTGCCAGCAGCCACAGGTCCAATCAGCCCCAGCATTTT
CASSHRSNQPQHF
>TRBJ2-1|few|TRBV12-3/TRBV12-4|-
TGTGCCAGCAGTTTGGGTACAGGTAATGAGCAGTTCTTC
CASSLGTGNEQFF
>TRBJ1-2|-|TRBV24-1|TRBD1
TGTGCCAGGGGCCTGGACTTCCGGGACAGGGGAGGCGGCTACACCTTC
CARGLDFRDRGGGYTF
>TRBJ1-5|-|TRBV6-5|-
TGTGCCAGCAGTCCCGTCCGGGGGGCCAATCAGCCCCAGCATTTT
CASSPVRGANQPQHF
>TRBJ2-3|-|TRBV5-5|TRBD1
TGTGCCAGCAGCCGGGACAGAAACACAGATACGCAGTATTTT
CASSRDRNTDTQYF
>TRBJ2-7|few|TRBV5-6|-
TGTGCCAGCAGCTTGGGACTAAACTACGAGCAGTACTTC
CASSLGLNYEQYF
>TRBJ2-1|-|TRBV7-2|TRBD2
TGTGCCAGCAGCTTCTCGACTAGCGGGAGGTACAATGAGCAGTTCTTC
CASSFSTSGRYNEQFF
>TRBJ2-3|-|TRBV28|TRBD1
TGTGCCAGCAGCACAGGGGGCACAGATACGCAGTATTTT
CASSTGGTDTQYF
>TRBJ2-1|-|TRBV5-8|TRBD1
TGTGCCAGCAGCTTAGGACAGGTGAAAGGCAATGAGCAGTTCTTC
CASSLGQVKGNEQFF
>TRBJ2-2|-|TRBV28|-
TGTGCCAGCACCTTTACCGGGGAGCTGTTTTTT
CASTFTGELFF
>TRBJ2-1|-|TRBV4-2|-
TGTGCCAGCAGCCAAGAGACGGTTTGGAGAAATGAGCAGTTCTTC
CASSQETVWRNEQFF
>TRBJ1-2|-|TRBV19|-
TGTGCCAGTAGTATCACAGCTAATGGCTACACCTTC
CASSITANGYTF
>TRBJ2-2|once|TRBV5-4|TRBD2
TGTGCCAGCAGCCGGAGCGGGGGTGGGACCGGGGAGCTGTTTTTT
CASSRSGGGTGELFF
>TRBJ1-4|-|TRBV4-3|TRBD1
TGCGCCAGCAGCCAAGGAGGGGGCGGGAATGAAAAACTGTTTTTT
CASSQGGGGNEKLFF
>TRBJ2-2|-|TRBV18|TRBD1
TGTGCCAGCTCCCCGAGGACAGGGACGAACACCGGGGAGCTGTTTTTT
CASSPRTGTNTGELFF
>TRBJ1-5|-|TRBV28|-
TGTGCCAGCAGTTTCGATTCGGGGGGCAATCAGCCCCAGCATTTT
CASSFDSGGNQPQHF
>TRBJ1-3|-|TRBV7-9|TRBD1
TGTGCCAGCAGCTCCGCCCGAGGACAGGGCTCTGGAAACACCATATATTTT
CASSSARGQGSGNTIYF